This TCR beta chain was documented in a study of Ad26.COV2.S vaccination and SARS-CoV-2 variants. Treatment of the sample: 15 to 20 received Ad26.COV2.S at low or high dose, single or two shots; 5 received placebo; per-sample allocation not given. Specimens were obtained on day 63 following the first vaccine or placebo injection. TCRdb's table, derived via immunoSEQ multiplex PCR, lists solely in-frame clones and lacks some. The sample has more than 300,000 clones, 88% seen once; the top ten hold approximately 5.9%. The CDR3 is 13 amino acids. Germline V gene sequence: CDR1 SGHTA, CDR2 FQGTGA. The V segment lost 2 bases and the J segment 2 bases; nucleotides outside the gene matches: 0.

The chain joins TRBV7-3 to TRBJ2-7, with 7 nucleotides matching TRBD2. The origin of this receptor is a person aged 18-65 years who received the Ad26.COV2.S COVID-19 vaccine or a placebo. The sequenced sample was peripheral blood, obtained in a trial of Ad26.COV2.S vaccine versus placebo. As DNA, the CDR3 is TGTGCCAGCAGCTTAGGGACTACCTACGAGCAGTACTTC. It specifies CASSLGTTYEQYF.